The rows below give T cell receptor beta chains drawn from one sample of a study of T cells in narcolepsy. Libraries were prepared by immunoSEQ multiplex PCR; TCRdb keeps only in-frame clonotypes and omits some of them. The sample has roughly 40,000 clones, approximately 85% seen once. Sequenced material: CD45RA- memory CD4+ T cells from PBMCs. The receptors originated from a human donor with narcolepsy. Both conserved end residues are part of each CDR3. The order of the fields is clone size, D gene, V gene, J gene, CDR3 protein, CDR3 DNA. A D gene is named only where the DNA matches it firmly. Part of the rows lack a size; the others show once, few, many or a class for expanded clones.

-	TRBD1	TRBV11-3	TRBJ1-4	CASSLAGGPNEKLFF	TGTGCCAGCAGCTTAGCAGGGGGACCGAATGAAAAACTGTTTTTT
-	TRBD1	TRBV5-1	TRBJ2-7	CASSAGQGAYEQYF	TGCGCCAGCAGCGCCGGACAGGGGGCCTACGAGCAGTACTTC
-	-	TRBV5-3	TRBJ2-5	CAGETQYF	TGTGCCGGGGAGACCCAGTACTTC
-	-	TRBV19	TRBJ1-5	CASSSGLGYDQPQHF	TGTGCCAGTAGTTCTGGTCTAGGGTATGATCAGCCCCAGCATTTT
-	-	TRBV5-5	TRBJ1-1	CTSVGATEAFF	TGTACCAGCGTGGGGGCCACTGAAGCTTTCTTT
-	-	TRBV7-2	TRBJ1-1	CASSRSGAIDEAFF	TGTGCCAGCAGCCGTTCCGGGGCCATTGATGAAGCTTTCTTT
-	-	TRBV2	TRBJ2-1	CASSEFGNPYNEQFF	TGTGCCAGCAGTGAGTTCGGGAACCCCTACAATGAGCAGTTCTTC
few	-	TRBV7-2	TRBJ1-5	CASSSGKYQPQHF	TGTGCCAGCAGCTCAGGGAAGTATCAGCCCCAGCATTTT
-	-	TRBV19	TRBJ2-6	CASSIMGTGGANVLTF	TGTGCCAGTAGTATAATGGGAACAGGCGGGGCCAACGTCCTGACTTTC
-	-	TRBV11-2	TRBJ1-1	CASIPGVMNTEAFF	TGTGCCAGCATCCCAGGGGTAATGAACACTGAAGCTTTCTTT
-	-	TRBV5-4	TRBJ2-5	CASSLVSEETQYF	TGTGCCAGCAGCTTGGTATCTGAAGAGACCCAGTACTTC
-	TRBD1	TRBV28	TRBJ1-3	CASSLTTGVGNTIYF	TGTGCCAGCAGTTTAACCACAGGGGTTGGAAACACCATATATTTT
-	-	TRBV7-7	TRBJ2-2	CASSLGPTGELFF	TGTGCCAGCAGCTTGGGCCCCACCGGGGAGCTGTTTTTT
-	-	TRBV2	TRBJ1-2	CASSINPRVGYTF	TGTGCCAGCAGCATCAACCCCAGGGTTGGCTACACCTTC
-	-	TRBV6-5	TRBJ2-6	CASSYTVLGANVLTF	TGTGCCAGCAGTTACACGGTTCTCGGGGCCAACGTCCTGACTTTC
-	-	TRBV7-6	TRBJ1-2	CASSLEGTYGYTF	TGTGCCAGCAGCTTAGAGGGTACCTATGGCTACACCTTC
-	-	TRBV6-6	TRBJ1-1	CASSYSTDTEAFF	TGTGCCAGCAGTTACTCGACGGACACTGAAGCTTTCTTT